The 8 T cell receptor beta chains below were found in one sample sequenced in a study of beta chain features in type 1 diabetes. Every isolated RNA sample was fully reverse transcribed, so sequencing captured expressed TCRB transcripts. Sequencing was performed with immunoSEQ multiplex PCR; in TCRdb, only in-frame clones are kept and a portion is missing. The top ten clones hold less than 1.5% of a sample with 140,000 or so clones, roughly 10% of them seen once. Sequenced sample: naive CD4+ T cells from blood. The receptor source for this set is a man aged 18 to 29 in good health.

The rearrangement uses TRBV6-1 and TRBJ2-1, with D possibly matching TRBD1 (6 bases). This CDR3 spans 13 amino acids. Trimming removed 5 bases from V and 3 bases from J, with 8 bases in between. Germline V gene data show CDR1 as MNHNS and CDR2 as SASEGT. The CDR3 sequence: CASSKDSYNEQFF. Written as DNA, the CDR3 is TGTGCCAGCAGTAAGGACAGCTACAATGAGCAGTTCTTC.

This clone has a handful of counts. The chain couples TRBV19 to TRBJ2-5; 11 nucleotides line up with TRBD1. There are 15 residues in the CDR3. The V and J ends lost 7 bases and 5 bases, in that order; junction bases with no gene match: 9. The germline V gene encodes CDR1 LNHDA and CDR2 SQIVND (reference sequence). CDR3 residues: CASNSGQGAGETQYF. The CDR3 DNA reads as TGTGCCAGTAACAGCGGACAGGGGGCAGGCGAGACCCAGTACTTC.

This sequence joins TRBV9 and TRBJ2-5; D is ambiguous. V was cut by 0 bases and J by 1 base, with 4 bases left in between. The germline V gene encodes CDR1 SGDLS and CDR2 YYNGEE. CDR3 size: 13 residues. Here the CDR3 DNA reads TGTGCCAGCAGCGTAGACATCCAAGAGACCCAGTACTTC. This codes for CASSVDIQETQYF.

The V gene is TRBV28, the J gene TRBJ2-1; 8 nucleotides agree with TRBD2. The ends lost 6 bases at V and 5 bases at J; junction bases unmatched: 9. This CDR3 spans 15 amino acids. CDR1 and CDR2 from the germline V gene are MDHEN and SYDVKM. CDR3 protein: CASSPGAGVNNEQFF. CDR3 DNA sequence: TGTGCCAGCAGCCCCGGAGCGGGGGTAAACAATGAGCAGTTCTTC.

This clone turned up a few times. The CDR3 nucleotides are TGCAGTGCTAGGGGCGGGGGCGAGCAGTACTTC. It is translated as CSARGGGEQYF. The chain joins TRBV20-1 to TRBJ2-7; 7 bases are shared with TRBD2. There are 11 residues in the CDR3. Unmatched junction bases numbered 2, after V lost 3 bases and J lost 6 bases. Germline V lookup: CDR1 DFQATT, CDR2 SNEGSKA (reference sequence).

This clone was observed a few times. The gene calls are TRBV18 and TRBJ1-4, with D unresolved. The length of the CDR3 is 14 residues. The germline CDR1 and CDR2 sequences are KGHSH and LQKENI. With 5 bases removed from V and 5 bases from J, the gap between germline ends came to 12 bases. The CDR3 loop reads CASSTTSGNEKLFF. The CDR3 nucleotides are TGTGCCAGCTCAACCACGAGCGGCAATGAAAAACTGTTTTTT.

V and J are TRBV5-1 and TRBJ1-1; 9 nucleotides align to TRBD1. The CDR3 loop spans 14 amino acids. The ends lost 4 bases at V and 4 bases at J; junction bases unmatched: 5. Germline V gene data show CDR1 as SGHRS and CDR2 as YFSETQ. CDR3 sequence: CASSGTTGGTEAFF. CDR3 nucleotide sequence: TGCGCCAGCAGCGGGACGACAGGGGGCACTGAAGCTTTCTTT.

In its sample, this clone was seen a few times. The chain recombines TRBV9 with TRBJ2-6; TRBD1 aligns across 8 bases. This CDR3 spans 20 amino acids. The V gene end was trimmed by 3 bases and the J gene end by 0 bases; junction bases not matched to a gene: 14. Germline V gene data show CDR1 as SGDLS and CDR2 as YYNGEE. Here the CDR3 reads CASSAQPGQALYSGANVLTF. CDR3 DNA: TGTGCCAGCAGCGCCCAACCGGGACAGGCCCTATACTCTGGGGCCAACGTCCTGACTTTC.